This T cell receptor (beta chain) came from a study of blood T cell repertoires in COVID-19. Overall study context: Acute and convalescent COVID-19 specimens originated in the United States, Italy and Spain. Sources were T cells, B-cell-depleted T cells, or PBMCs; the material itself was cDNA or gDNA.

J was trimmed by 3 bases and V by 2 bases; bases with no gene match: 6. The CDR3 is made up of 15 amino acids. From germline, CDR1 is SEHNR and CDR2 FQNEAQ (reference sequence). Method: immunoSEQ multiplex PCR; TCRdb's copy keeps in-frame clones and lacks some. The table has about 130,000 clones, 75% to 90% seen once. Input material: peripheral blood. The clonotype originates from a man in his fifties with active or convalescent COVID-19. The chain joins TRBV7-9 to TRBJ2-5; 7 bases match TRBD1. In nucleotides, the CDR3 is TGTGCCAGCAGCTTAACTACAGGGGCCGAAGAGACCCAGTACTTC. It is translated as CASSLTTGAEETQYF.